This T cell receptor (beta chain) came from a study of T cell changes during pregnancy in multiple sclerosis. The germline V gene encodes CDR1 SEHNR and CDR2 FQNEAQ (reference sequence). The CDR3 loop spans 15 amino acids. The V gene lost 4 bases and the J gene lost 6 bases, with 18 bases spanning the gap. Only in-frame clones appear in the TCRdb table, and some are missing; sequencing was by immunoSEQ multiplex PCR. The sample carries over 35,000 clones, roughly 92% recorded once. The chain employs TRBV7-9 and TRBJ1-2; tentative D call: TRBD1 (5 bases). The TCR was taken from a female donor with multiple sclerosis, enrolled in a pregnancy study. Sequenced material: peripheral blood. In DNA form, the CDR3 reads TGTGCCAGCAGCTACCACTTCAGGGAGGAGGATGGCTACACCTTC. Translated: CASSYHFREEDGYTF.